The clone carrying this T cell receptor beta chain was seen just once. V was cut by 8 bases and J by 0 bases, with 8 bases left in between. Germline V gene lookup returns CDR1 KGHSH and CDR2 LQKENI. This CDR3 contains 13 residues. The data were obtained in a study of Tregs in tolerant kidney transplant recipients. TCRdb keeps only in-frame clones here, not all; method: immunoSEQ multiplex PCR. The sample includes 100,000 to 130,000 clones, about 90% of them seen just once. The J gene is TRBJ1-5, the V gene TRBV18; D gene uncertain. The clonotype comes from a human donor who received a combined kidney and bone marrow transplant. Sequenced here: CD4+ T cells from blood, sampled before the transplant. CDR3 amino acids: CASTDSSNQPQHF. CDR3 DNA sequence: TGTGCCAGCACTGATAGTAGCAATCAGCCCCAGCATTTT.